This TCR beta chain was obtained from a study of T cell responses to AZD1222 COVID-19 vaccine (dated by TCRdb to 2020 to 2023). For the study in its entirety: Because spike-specific TCR depth and breadth did not differ between the two schedules, AZD1222 recipients who got a second dose at roughly 4 weeks were pooled with those who got a second dose at roughly 12 weeks. A total of about 230 trial participants underwent TCR sequencing, of whom nearly 210 received two doses of AZD1222 and about 25 received two doses of the MenACWY control vaccine. Trial participants were enrolled into age subgroups of 18-55, 56-69 and 70-plus years, which contained 148, 28 and 57 TCR-sequenced participants, respectively.

This clone appeared a single time. The antigen it binds to is not known. Nothing much larger sits one base from this clone, and base qualities are not available. Points the paper makes about the study in general: A significant rise in spike-specific TCR breadth and depth was observed after two AZD1222 doses relative to day 0 and relative to MenACWY recipients. Participants were mostly white British, with more females than males. The authors suggested clonal diversity may have been underestimated. In the small 56-69-year group, the increase in depth fell short of significance, most likely because of low power. Nearly half of unique spike-specific TCRs reportedly recognized epitopes outside regions mutated in the B.1.351 and B.1.1.7 variants. Conclusions about previously exposed vaccinees are limited, since just a handful of AZD1222 recipients were seropositive for SARS-CoV-2 at baseline. The whole spike protein was spanned by vaccine-associated CD4 TCRs, and dominant responses were seen in regions 160-218 and 743-854. Because no samples from the day 14 peak response were available, repertoires could be characterized only after the peak T cell response.

After removal of 0 bases from V and 7 bases from J, the junction retains 8 bases not matched to a gene. The germline V gene encodes CDR1 LGHDT and CDR2 YNNKEL (reference sequence). The CDR3 spans 16 residues, from the cysteine through the phenylalanine. Of all the DNA, just the CDR3 is kept, 48 bases in frame from base 1. The CDR3 regions of human TCRbeta chains were subjected to immunosequencing. Per the source publication's procedure: TCRs in the repertoires were matched against a reference library of SARS-CoV-2-specific TCRs that had been generated with the MIRA antigen-specificity platform. Breadth was defined as the fraction of unique TCRs that were SARS-CoV-2-associated. Depth was defined as the fraction of total T cells that were SARS-CoV-2-associated. Using the MIRA data, each spike-specific TCR was assigned both to the spike region to which the TCR was reactive and to a CD4 or CD8 class. Log10-transformed breadth and depth values were compared by one-way ANOVA with Sidak's multiple comparisons tests. Not all clones reach the TCRdb copy of this immuneACCESS table, which keeps in-frame sequences only. Checked studies attribute under half of the gap to unresolved V genes and leave the rest unexplained. V, J and clone size derive from that table, while D and trimming were established from the DNA sequence. Counted in this sample were over 100,000 clones; approximately 86% of them appeared once. Roughly 2.6% of the sample comes from the top ten.

Read against the paper, the sample's time point label means: baseline before first vaccination. The vaccinee samples were drawn from two UK trials, COV001 and COV002, one of which was a single-blind randomized controlled phase 2/3 trial testing AZD1222 (ChAdOx1 nCoV-19) in healthy adults. Trial participant PBMC samples were collected at day 0 and day 28 after the second dose for TCRbeta chain sequencing. Source: peripheral blood, taken on day 0 of AZD1222 vaccination. The origin of this receptor is an adult in good health. The chain employs TRBV3-1 (or the pseudogene TRBV3-2) and TRBJ2-2; 7 of the junction bases match TRBD1. The encoded CDR3 is CASSQDRKTGNGELFF. The nucleotides are TGTGCCAGCAGCCAAGATCGAAAGACAGGGAACGGGGAGCTGTTTTTT.